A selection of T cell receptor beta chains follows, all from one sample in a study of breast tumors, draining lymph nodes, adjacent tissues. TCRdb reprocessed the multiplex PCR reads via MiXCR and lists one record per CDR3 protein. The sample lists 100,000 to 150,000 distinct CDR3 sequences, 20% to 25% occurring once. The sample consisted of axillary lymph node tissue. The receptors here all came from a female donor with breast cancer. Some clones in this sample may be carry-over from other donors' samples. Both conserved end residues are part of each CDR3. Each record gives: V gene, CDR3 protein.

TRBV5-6	CASTGQGRYGYTF
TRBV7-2	CASRRLAGDGDTQYF
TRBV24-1	CATSDKAGVPETQYF
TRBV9	CASSVGLAVYNEQFF
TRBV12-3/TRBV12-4	CASSIQGRAGVSNEQFF
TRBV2	CASSARERETQYF
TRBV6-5	CTSSYRGLAGYQETQYF
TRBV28	CASSWTSGLTDTQYF
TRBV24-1	CATSDWRGRTDTQYF
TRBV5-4	CASSLEAGLLGDTQYF
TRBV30	CAWSYWDTYEQYF
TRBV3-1	CASSQTTGQVNEQFF
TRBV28	CASSLAGFSTDTQYF
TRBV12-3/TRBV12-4	CASSTTGPGELFF
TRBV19	CASSIILGEKLLF
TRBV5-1	CASSSLLAGATYEQYF
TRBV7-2	CASSLRAGFYEQYF
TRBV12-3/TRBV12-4	CASSLAGTGVYEQYF
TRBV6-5	CANRYQGAYDEQYF
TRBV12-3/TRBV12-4	CASRPSGENTEAFF
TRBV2	CASSPGGGTGRAKDNSPLHF
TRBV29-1	CSVVRDRSSYEQYF
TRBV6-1	CASSPRAGGVETQYF
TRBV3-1	CASSQRIAGPRFF
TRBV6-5	CASSYSTGDNSPLHF
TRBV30	CACAQGGRYNEQFF
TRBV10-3	CAISLAGGSGNTIYF
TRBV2	CASTRGGRSQETQYF
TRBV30	CAWSITGGGEKLFF
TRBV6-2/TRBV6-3	CASSYLRTDRGLQPQHF
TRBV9	CASSVLPGYEQYF
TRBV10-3	CAISESSVTDTQYF
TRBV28	CASTLGRASYEQYF
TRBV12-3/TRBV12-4	CASSFSPNTGELFF
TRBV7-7	CASSSLPVTGPKETQYF
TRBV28	CASSLSTSGRAVYGQYF